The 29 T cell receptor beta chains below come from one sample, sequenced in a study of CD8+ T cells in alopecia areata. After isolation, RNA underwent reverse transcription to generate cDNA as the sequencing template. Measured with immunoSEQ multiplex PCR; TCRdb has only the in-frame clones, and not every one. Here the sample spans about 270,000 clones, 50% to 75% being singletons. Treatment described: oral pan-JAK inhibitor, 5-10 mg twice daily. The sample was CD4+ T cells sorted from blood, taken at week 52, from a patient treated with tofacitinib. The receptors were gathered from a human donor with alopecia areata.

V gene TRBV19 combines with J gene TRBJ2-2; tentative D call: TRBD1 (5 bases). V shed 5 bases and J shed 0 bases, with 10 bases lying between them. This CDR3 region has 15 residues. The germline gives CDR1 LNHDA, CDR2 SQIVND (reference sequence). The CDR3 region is CASSQGATNTGELFF. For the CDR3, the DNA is TGTGCCAGTAGTCAAGGGGCGACGAACACCGGGGAGCTGTTTTTT.

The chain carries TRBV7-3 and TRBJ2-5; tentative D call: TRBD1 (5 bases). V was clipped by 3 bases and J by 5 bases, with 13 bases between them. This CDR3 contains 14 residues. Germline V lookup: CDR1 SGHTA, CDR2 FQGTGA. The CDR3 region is CASSLLGLGETQYF. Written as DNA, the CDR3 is TGTGCCAGCAGCTTGCTGGGGCTGGGGGAGACCCAGTACTTC.

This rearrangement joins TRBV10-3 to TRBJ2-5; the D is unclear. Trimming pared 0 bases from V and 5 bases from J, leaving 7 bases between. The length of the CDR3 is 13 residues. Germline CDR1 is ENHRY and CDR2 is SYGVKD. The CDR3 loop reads CAISESSLETQYF. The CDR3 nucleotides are TGTGCCATCAGTGAGTCGTCTTTGGAGACCCAGTACTTC.

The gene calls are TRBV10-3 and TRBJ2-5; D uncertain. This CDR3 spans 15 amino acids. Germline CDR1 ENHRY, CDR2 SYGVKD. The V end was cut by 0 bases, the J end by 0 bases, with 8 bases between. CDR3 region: CAISESRANQETQYF. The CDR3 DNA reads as TGTGCCATCAGTGAGTCAAGGGCCAACCAAGAGACCCAGTACTTC.

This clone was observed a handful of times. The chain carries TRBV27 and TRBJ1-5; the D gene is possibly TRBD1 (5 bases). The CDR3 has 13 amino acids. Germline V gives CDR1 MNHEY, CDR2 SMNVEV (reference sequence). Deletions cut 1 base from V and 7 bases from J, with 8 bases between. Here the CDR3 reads CASSLFGGQPQHF. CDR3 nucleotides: TGTGCCAGCAGTTTATTTGGGGGACAGCCCCAGCATTTT.

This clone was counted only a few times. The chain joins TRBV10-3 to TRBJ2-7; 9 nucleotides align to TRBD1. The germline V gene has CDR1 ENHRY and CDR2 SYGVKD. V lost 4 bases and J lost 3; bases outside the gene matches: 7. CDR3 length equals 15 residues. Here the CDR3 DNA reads TGTGCCATCAGTGTTCCGGGACAGGGAATCTACGAGCAGTACTTC. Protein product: CAISVPGQGIYEQYF.

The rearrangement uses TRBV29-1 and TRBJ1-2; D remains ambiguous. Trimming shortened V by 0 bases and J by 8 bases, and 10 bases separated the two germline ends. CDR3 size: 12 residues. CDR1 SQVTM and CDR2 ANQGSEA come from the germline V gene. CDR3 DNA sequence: TGCAGCGTTGAAGAATCTGAAACGGGCTACACCTTC. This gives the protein CSVEESETGYTF.

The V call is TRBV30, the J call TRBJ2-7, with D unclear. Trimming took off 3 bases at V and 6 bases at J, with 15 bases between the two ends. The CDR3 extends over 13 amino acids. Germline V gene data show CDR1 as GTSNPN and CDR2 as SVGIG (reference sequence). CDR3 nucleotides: TGTGCCTGGAGGGGTCTACAGAAGGGCGAGCAGTACTTC. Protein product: CAWRGLQKGEQYF.

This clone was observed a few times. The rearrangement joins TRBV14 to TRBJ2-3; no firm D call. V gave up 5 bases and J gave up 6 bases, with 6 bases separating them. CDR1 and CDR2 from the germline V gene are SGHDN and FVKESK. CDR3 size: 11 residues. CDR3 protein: CASSGVDTQYF. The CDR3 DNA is TGTGCCAGCAGCGGAGTGGATACGCAGTATTTT.

CDR3 sequence: CASSWYRVVETQYF. CDR3 in DNA: TGTGCCAGCAGTTGGTACAGGGTGGTGGAGACCCAGTACTTC. The chain is built from TRBV6-5 and TRBJ2-5, with D tentatively TRBD1 (6 bases). The CDR3 sequence is 14 residues long. From germline, CDR1 is MNHEY and CDR2 SVGAGI. V lost 4 bases, J lost 5 bases, and 14 bases lay in between.

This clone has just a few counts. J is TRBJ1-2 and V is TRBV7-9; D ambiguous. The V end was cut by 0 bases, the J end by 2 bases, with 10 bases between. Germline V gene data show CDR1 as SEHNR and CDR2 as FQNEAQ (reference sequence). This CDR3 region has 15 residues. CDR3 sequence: CASSLASGRNYGYTF. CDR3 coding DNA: TGTGCCAGCAGCTTAGCATCCGGGAGAAACTATGGCTACACCTTC.

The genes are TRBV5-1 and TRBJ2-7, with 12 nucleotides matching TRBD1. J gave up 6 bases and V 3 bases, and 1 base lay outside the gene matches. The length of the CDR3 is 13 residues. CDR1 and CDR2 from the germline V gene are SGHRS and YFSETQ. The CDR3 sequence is CASSWDRGREQYF. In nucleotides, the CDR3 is TGCGCCAGCAGCTGGGACAGGGGGCGCGAGCAGTACTTC.

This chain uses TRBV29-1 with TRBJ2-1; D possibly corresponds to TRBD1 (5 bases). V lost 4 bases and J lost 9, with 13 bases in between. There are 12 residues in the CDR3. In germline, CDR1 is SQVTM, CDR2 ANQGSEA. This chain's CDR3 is CSVGLGDREQFF. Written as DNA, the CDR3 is TGCAGCGTTGGGCTAGGGGATCGTGAGCAGTTCTTC.

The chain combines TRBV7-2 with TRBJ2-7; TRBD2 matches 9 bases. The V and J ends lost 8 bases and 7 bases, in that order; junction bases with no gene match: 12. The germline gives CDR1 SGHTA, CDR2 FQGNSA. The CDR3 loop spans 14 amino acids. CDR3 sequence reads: CASLGLASTPEQYF. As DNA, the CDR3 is TGTGCCAGCCTTGGACTAGCGAGCACCCCGGAGCAGTACTTC.

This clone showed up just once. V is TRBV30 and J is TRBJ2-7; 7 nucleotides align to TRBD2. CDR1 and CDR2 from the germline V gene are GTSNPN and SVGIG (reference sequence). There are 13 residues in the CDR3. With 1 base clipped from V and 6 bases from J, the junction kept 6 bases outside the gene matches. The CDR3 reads CAWSGLAISEQYF. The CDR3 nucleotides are TGTGCCTGGAGTGGACTAGCAATCTCCGAGCAGTACTTC.

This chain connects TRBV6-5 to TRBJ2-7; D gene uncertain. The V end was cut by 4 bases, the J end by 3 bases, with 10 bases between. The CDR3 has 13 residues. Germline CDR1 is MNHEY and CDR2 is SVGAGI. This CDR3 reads CASSFLGDYEQYF. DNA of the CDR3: TGTGCCAGCAGTTTCCTTGGAGACTACGAGCAGTACTTC.

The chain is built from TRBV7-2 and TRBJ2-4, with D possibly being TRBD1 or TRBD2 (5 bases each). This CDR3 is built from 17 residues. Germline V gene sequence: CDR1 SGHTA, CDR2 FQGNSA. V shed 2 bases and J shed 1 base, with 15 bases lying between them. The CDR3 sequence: CASSLRLAGSAKNIQYF. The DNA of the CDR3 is TGTGCCAGCAGCTTAAGATTGGCAGGGAGCGCCAAAAACATTCAGTACTTC.

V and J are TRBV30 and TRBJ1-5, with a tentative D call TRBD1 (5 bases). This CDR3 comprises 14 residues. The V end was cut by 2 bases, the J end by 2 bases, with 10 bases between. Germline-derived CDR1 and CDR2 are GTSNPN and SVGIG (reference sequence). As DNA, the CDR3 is TGTGCCTGGAGTCAACAGGTTGGCAATCAGCCCCAGCATTTT. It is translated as CAWSQQVGNQPQHF.

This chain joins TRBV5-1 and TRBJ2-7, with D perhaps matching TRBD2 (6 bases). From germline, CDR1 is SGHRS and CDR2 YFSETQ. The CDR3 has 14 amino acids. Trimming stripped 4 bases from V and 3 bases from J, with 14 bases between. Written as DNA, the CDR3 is TGCGCCAGCAGCAAAAGACTAGGACGCTACGAGCAGTACTTC. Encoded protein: CASSKRLGRYEQYF.

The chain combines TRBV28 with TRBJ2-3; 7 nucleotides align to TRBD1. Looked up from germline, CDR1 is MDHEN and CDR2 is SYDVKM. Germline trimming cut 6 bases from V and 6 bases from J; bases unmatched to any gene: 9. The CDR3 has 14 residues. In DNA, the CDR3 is TGTGCCAGCAGCAGACAGGGCGGTGTGGATACGCAGTATTTT. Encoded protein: CASSRQGGVDTQYF.

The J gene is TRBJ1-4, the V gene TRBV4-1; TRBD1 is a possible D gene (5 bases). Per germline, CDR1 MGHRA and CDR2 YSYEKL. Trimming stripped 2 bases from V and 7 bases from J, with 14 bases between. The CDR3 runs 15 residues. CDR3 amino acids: CASSQPGTTGEKLFF. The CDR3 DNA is TGCGCCAGCAGCCAACCCGGGACGACGGGTGAAAAACTGTTTTTT.

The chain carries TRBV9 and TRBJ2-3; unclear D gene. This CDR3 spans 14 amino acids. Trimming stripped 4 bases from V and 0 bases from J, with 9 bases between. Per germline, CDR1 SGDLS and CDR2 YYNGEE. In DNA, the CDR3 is TGTGCCAGCAGCCTGCGCCCGAGCACAGATACGCAGTATTTT. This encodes CASSLRPSTDTQYF.

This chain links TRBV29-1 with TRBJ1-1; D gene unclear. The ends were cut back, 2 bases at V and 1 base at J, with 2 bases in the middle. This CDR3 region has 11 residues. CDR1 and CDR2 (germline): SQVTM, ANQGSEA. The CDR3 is CSVEWNTEAFF. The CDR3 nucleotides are TGCAGCGTTGAATGGAACACTGAAGCTTTCTTT. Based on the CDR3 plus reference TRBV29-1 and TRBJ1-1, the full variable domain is SAVISQKPSRDICQRGTSLTIQCQVDSQVTMMFWYRQQPGQSLTLIATANQGSEATYESGFVIDKFPISRPNLTFSTLTVSNMSPEDSSIYLCSVEWNTEAFFGQGTRLTVV.

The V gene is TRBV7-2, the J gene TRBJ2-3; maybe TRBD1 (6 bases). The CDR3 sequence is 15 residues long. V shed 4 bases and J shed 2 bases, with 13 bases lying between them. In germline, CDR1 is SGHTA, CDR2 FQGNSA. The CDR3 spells CASSYGQRLTDTQYF. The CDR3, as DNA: TGTGCCAGCAGCTACGGACAGAGGCTCACAGATACGCAGTATTTT.

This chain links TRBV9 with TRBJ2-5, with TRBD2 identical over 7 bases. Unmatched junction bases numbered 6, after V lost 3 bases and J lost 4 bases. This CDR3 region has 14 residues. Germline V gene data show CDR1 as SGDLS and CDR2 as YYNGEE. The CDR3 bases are TGTGCCAGCAGCGCTCACACTAGCGCAGAGACCCAGTACTTC. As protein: CASSAHTSAETQYF.

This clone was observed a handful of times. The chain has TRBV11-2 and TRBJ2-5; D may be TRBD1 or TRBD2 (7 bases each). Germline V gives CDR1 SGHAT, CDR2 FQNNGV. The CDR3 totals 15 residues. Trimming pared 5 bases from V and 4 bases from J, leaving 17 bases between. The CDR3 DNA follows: TGTGCCAGCAGCCCCCTCAGGGGGGGGCGAGAGACCCAGTACTTC. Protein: CASSPLRGGRETQYF.

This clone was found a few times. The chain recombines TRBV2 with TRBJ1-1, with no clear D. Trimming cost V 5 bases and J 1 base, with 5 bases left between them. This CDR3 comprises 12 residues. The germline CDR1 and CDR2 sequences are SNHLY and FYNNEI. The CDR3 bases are TGTGCCAGCAGTCCTCGGAACACTGAAGCTTTCTTT. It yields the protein CASSPRNTEAFF. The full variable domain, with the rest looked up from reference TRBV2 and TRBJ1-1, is EPEVTQTPSHQVTQMGQEVILRCVPISNHLYFYWYRQILGQKVEFLVSFYNNEISEKSEIFDDQFSVERPDGSNFTLKIRSTKLEDSAMYFCASSPRNTEAFFGQGTRLTVV.

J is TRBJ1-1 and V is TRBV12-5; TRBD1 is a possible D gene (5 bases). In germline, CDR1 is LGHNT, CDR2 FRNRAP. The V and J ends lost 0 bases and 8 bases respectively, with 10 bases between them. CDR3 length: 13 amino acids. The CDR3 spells CASGLVSRAEAFF. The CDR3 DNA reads TGTGCTAGTGGTTTGGTAAGCAGGGCCGAAGCTTTCTTT.

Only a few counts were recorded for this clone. CDR3 DNA sequence: TGCAGCGTGGCCGGGGGCAACTATGGCTACACCTTC. This encodes CSVAGGNYGYTF. The V call is TRBV29-1, the J call TRBJ1-2; TRBD1 is a possible D gene (6 bases). This CDR3 is 12 amino acids long. Trimming took 6 bases from V and 2 from J, leaving 10 bases between them. Per the germline V gene, CDR1 is SQVTM and CDR2 is ANQGSEA. The entire variable domain, with the rest obtained from reference TRBV29-1 and TRBJ1-2, is as follows: SAVISQKPSRDICQRGTSLTIQCQVDSQVTMMFWYRQQPGQSLTLIATANQGSEATYESGFVIDKFPISRPNLTFSTLTVSNMSPEDSSIYLCSVAGGNYGYTFGSGTRLTVV.